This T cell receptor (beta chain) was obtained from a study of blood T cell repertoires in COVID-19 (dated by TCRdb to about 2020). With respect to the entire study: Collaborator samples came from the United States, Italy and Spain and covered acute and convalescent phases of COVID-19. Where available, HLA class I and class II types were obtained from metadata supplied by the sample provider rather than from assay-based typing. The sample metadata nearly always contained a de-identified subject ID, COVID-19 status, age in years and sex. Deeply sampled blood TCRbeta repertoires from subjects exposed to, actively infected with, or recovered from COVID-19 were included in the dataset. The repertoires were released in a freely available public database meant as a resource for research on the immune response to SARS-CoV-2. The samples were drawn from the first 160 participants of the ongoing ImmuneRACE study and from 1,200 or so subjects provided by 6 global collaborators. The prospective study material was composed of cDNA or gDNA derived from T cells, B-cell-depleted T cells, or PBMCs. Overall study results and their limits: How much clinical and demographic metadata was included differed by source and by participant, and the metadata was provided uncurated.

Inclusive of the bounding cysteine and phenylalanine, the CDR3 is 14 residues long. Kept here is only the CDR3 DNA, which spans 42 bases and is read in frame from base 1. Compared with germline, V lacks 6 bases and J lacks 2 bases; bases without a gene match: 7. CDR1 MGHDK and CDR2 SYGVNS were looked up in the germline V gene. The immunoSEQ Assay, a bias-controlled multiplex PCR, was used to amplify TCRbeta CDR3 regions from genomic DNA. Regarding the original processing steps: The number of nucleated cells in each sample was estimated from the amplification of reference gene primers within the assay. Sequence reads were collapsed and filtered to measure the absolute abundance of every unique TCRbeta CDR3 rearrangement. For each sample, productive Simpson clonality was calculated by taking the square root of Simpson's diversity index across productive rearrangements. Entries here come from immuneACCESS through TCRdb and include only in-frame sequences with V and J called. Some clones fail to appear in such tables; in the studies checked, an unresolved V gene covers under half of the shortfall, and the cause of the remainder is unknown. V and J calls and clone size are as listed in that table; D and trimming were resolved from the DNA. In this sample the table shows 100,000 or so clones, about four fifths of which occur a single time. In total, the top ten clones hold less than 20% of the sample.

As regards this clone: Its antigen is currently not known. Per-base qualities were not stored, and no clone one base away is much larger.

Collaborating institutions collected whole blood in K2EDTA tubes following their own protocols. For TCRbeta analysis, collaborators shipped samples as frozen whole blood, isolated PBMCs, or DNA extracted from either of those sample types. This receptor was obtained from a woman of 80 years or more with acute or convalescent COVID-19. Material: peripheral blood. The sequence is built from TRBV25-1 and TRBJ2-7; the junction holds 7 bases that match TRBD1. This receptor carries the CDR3 CASSAGTVTYEQYF. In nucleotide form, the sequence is TGTGCCAGCAGCGCCGGGACAGTAACCTACGAGCAGTACTTC.